Following are 21 T cell receptor beta chains from one sample sequenced in a study of blood T cell repertoires in COVID-19. TCRdb keeps only in-frame clones here, not all; method: immunoSEQ multiplex PCR. The top ten hold under 2.5% of the sample, which has roughly 250,000 clones, 75% to 95% seen once. The material sequenced was PBMCs or T cells enriched from blood (not recorded which). Receptors originate from a woman in her late teens or twenties who had recovered from COVID-19.

The chain carries TRBV19 and TRBJ1-6; 7 positions match TRBD1. This CDR3 spans 15 amino acids. V gave up 1 base and J gave up 10 bases; unmatched junction bases: 7. Germline values: CDR1 LNHDA, CDR2 SQIVND (reference sequence). CDR3 DNA: TGTGCCAGTAGTATAGGACAGGGCGGAGGGTCACCCCTCCACTTT. Encoded protein: CASSIGQGGGSPLHF.

The CDR3 DNA reads TGCGCCAGCAGCTTCGGACAGGGGCCTGGCTATGGCTACACCTTC. Its protein product is CASSFGQGPGYGYTF. The chain employs TRBV5-1 and TRBJ1-2; 9 positions match TRBD1. The CDR3 consists of 15 residues. V trimming: 2 bases; J trimming: 4 bases; junction bases outside the gene matches: 6. Germline loops: CDR1 SGHRS, CDR2 YFSETQ.

V is TRBV2 and J is TRBJ1-2; 7 nucleotides align to TRBD1. CDR1 and CDR2 (germline): SNHLY, FYNNEI. The CDR3 spans 13 residues. With 5 bases clipped from V and 2 bases from J, the junction kept 2 bases outside the gene matches. The CDR3 region is CASSPDRNYGYTF. As DNA, the CDR3 is TGTGCCAGCAGTCCGGACAGGAACTATGGCTACACCTTC.

The chain employs TRBV5-1 and TRBJ2-3; possibly TRBD1 for D (5 bases). The V and J ends lost 4 bases and 2 bases respectively, with 20 bases between them. The germline gives CDR1 SGHRS, CDR2 YFSETQ. The CDR3 sequence is 17 residues long. CDR3 sequence reads: CASSLYQGLGHTDTQYF. DNA for the CDR3: TGCGCCAGCAGCCTTTACCAGGGATTGGGGCACACAGATACGCAGTATTTT.

Only a few counts were recorded for this clone. The gene calls are TRBV4-2 and TRBJ2-6, with D maybe TRBD2 (5 bases). The V gene's germline CDR1 is LGHNA and CDR2 YNFKEQ. This CDR3 region has 17 residues. V shed 0 bases and J shed 2 bases, with 11 bases lying between them. CDR3 sequence: CASSQDNPGTGANVLTF. The CDR3 DNA sequence: TGTGCCAGCAGCCAAGATAATCCGGGGACTGGGGCCAACGTCCTGACTTTC.

The rearrangement links TRBV3-1 (or the pseudogene TRBV3-2) to TRBJ1-2, with TRBD1 matching 11 bases. J was trimmed by 6 bases and V by 5 bases; bases with no gene match: 5. The CDR3 is 14 residues long. Germline CDR1 and CDR2: LGHDT and YNNKEL (reference sequence). DNA for the CDR3: TGTGCCAGCAGCACTCAGGGACAGGGGGATGGCTACACCTTC. This gives the protein CASSTQGQGDGYTF.

The J gene is TRBJ2-7, the V gene TRBV28; a possible D gene is TRBD1 (5 bases). The CDR3 is made up of 13 amino acids. V was cut by 7 bases and J by 0 bases, with 10 bases left in between. Germline CDR1 and CDR2: MDHEN and SYDVKM. Here the CDR3 reads CASMKGISYEQYF. In DNA form, the CDR3 reads TGTGCCAGCATGAAGGGGATCTCCTACGAGCAGTACTTC.

The chain combines TRBV15 with TRBJ2-2, with D perhaps matching TRBD1 (5 bases). Trimming removed 1 base from V and 7 bases from J, with 10 bases in between. Germline lookup yields CDR1 LNHNV and CDR2 YYDKDF (reference sequence). This CDR3 has 14 amino acids. This CDR3 is CATSRVQEGGELFF. For the CDR3, the DNA is TGTGCCACCAGCAGAGTACAGGAAGGCGGGGAGCTGTTTTTT. The full variable domain, rest sourced from reference TRBV15 and TRBJ2-2, is DAMVIQNPRYQVTQFGKPVTLSCSQTLNHNVMYWYQQKSSQAPKLLFHYYDKDFNNEADTPDNFQSRRPNTSFCFLDIRSPGLGDTAMYLCATSRVQEGGELFFGEGSRLTVL.

The J gene is TRBJ2-1, the V gene TRBV10-1; maybe TRBD2 (6 bases). Germline loops: CDR1 WNHNN, CDR2 SYGVQD (reference sequence). Trimming stripped 8 bases from V and 7 bases from J, with 24 bases between. This CDR3 contains 16 residues. The CDR3: CASSPGGTKGLNEQFF. In DNA, the CDR3 is TGCGCCAGCTCGCCGGGCGGGACCAAAGGATTGAATGAGCAGTTCTTC.

The chain uses TRBV9 and TRBJ1-1; the D is unclear. Germline CDR1 reads SGDLS; CDR2 reads YYNGEE. The CDR3 has 14 amino acids. Trimming left V 2 bases short and J 0 bases short, with 8 bases between. Written as DNA, the CDR3 is TGTGCCAGCAGCGTGTCAGGAATGAACACTGAAGCTTTCTTT. Translation: CASSVSGMNTEAFF. Full variable domain (remainder filled in from reference TRBV9 and TRBJ1-1): DSGVTQTPKHLITATGQRVTLRCSPRSGDLSVYWYQQSLDQGLQFLIQYYNGEERAKGNILERFSAQQFPDLHSELNLSSLELGDSALYFCASSVSGMNTEAFFGQGTRLTVV.

The count of this clone is one. The chain couples TRBV28 to TRBJ1-2, with 9 bases identical to TRBD1. The junction had 3 bases not matched to a gene; V was cut back by 5 bases and J by 5 bases. This CDR3 is built from 13 residues. Germline assignment: CDR1 MDHEN and CDR2 SYDVKM. CDR3 coding DNA: TGTGCCAGCAGTGTGACAGGGGGATATGGCTACACCTTC. It yields the protein CASSVTGGYGYTF.

V gene TRBV13 combines with J gene TRBJ1-4, with TRBD1 matching 7 bases. CDR1 and CDR2 from the germline V gene are PRHDT and FYEKMQ (reference sequence). V lost 4 bases and J lost 3; bases outside the gene matches: 11. There are 17 residues in the CDR3. The CDR3 sequence: CASSSKQGFQANEKLFF. The CDR3 DNA sequence: TGTGCCAGCAGCTCCAAACAGGGGTTTCAAGCTAATGAAAAACTGTTTTTT.

This chain uses TRBV20-1 with TRBJ1-2; D is ambiguous. CDR1 is DFQATT, CDR2 SNEGSKA, per germline (reference sequence). Trimming removed 3 bases at V and 4 bases at J, with 12 bases between. The CDR3 covers 13 residues. CDR3 nucleotide sequence: TGCAGTGCTAGTATAGGCGGATTCTATGGCTACACCTTC. This translates into CSASIGGFYGYTF.

V is TRBV4-3 and J is TRBJ2-1; TRBD1 agrees at 8 bases. Germline V gives CDR1 LGHNA, CDR2 YSLEER. This CDR3 is 15 amino acids long. V was clipped by 4 bases and J by 9 bases; unmatched bases: 11. The CDR3 protein is CASSRGQVLVREQFF. As DNA, the CDR3 is TGCGCCAGCAGCCGGGGACAGGTACTGGTTCGTGAGCAGTTCTTC.

V usage is TRBV7-2 and J usage is TRBJ2-7; a weak D match, TRBD2 (7 bases). There are 13 residues in the CDR3. Trimming removed 4 bases at V and 6 bases at J, with 13 bases between. Germline CDR1 SGHTA, CDR2 FQGNSA. The CDR3 region is CASSWGGGLEQYF. CDR3 in DNA: TGTGCCAGCAGCTGGGGAGGGGGACTCGAGCAGTACTTC. Looking up the rest from reference TRBV7-2 and TRBJ2-7 gives the full variable domain: GAGVSQSPSNKVTEKGKDVELRCDPISGHTALYWYRQSLGQGLEFLIYFQGNSAPDKSGLPSDRFSAERTGGSVSTLTIQRTQQEDSAVYLCASSWGGGLEQYFGPGTRLTVT.

The chain combines TRBV29-1 with TRBJ1-2, with a tentative D call TRBD1 (5 bases). This CDR3 is built from 12 residues. Germline V lookup: CDR1 SQVTM, CDR2 ANQGSEA. The V and J ends lost 0 bases and 12 bases respectively, with 14 bases between them. The DNA of the CDR3 is TGCAGCGTTGAAGATCGGTCCAGGGCGCACACCTTC. Its translation is CSVEDRSRAHTF.

The chain links TRBV6-1 to TRBJ2-5; TRBD2 matches at 10 bases. TRBJ2-4 explains the end of the DNA better; the J call may be wrong. From germline, CDR1 is MNHNS and CDR2 SASEGT. This CDR3 contains 15 residues. The CDR3 nucleotides read TGTGCCAGCAGTGACCCCCTAGCGGGGGCGACCATTCAGTACTTC. Protein sequence: CASSDPLAGATIQYF.

The V call is TRBV5-5, the J call TRBJ2-1; D is unclear. This CDR3 has 15 amino acids. Per the germline V gene, CDR1 is SGHKS and CDR2 is YYEKEE (reference sequence). The V end was cut by 1 base, the J end by 9 bases, with 17 bases between. The CDR3 loop is CASSLRFVRGGEQFF. DNA of the CDR3: TGTGCCAGCAGCTTGAGGTTCGTGCGTGGCGGTGAGCAGTTCTTC.

The rearrangement links TRBV7-9 to TRBJ2-7, with 9 bases aligning to TRBD2. The germline gives CDR1 SEHNR, CDR2 FQNEAQ (reference sequence). The CDR3 is made up of 16 amino acids. V lost 4 bases to trimming and J lost 3 bases; unmatched junction nucleotides: 10. CDR3 nucleotides: TGTGCCAGCAGCTGGGGGACGGCGGGAGGGTTCTACGAGCAGTACTTC. Translated, it gives CASSWGTAGGFYEQYF. The full variable domain, in which reference TRBV7-9 and TRBJ2-7 provide the parts outside the CDR3, is DTGVSQNPRHKITKRGQNVTFRCDPISEHNRLYWYRQTLGQGPEFLTYFQNEAQLEKSRLLSDRFSAERPKGSFSTLEIQRTEQGDSAMYLCASSWGTAGGFYEQYFGPGTRLTVT.

This clone was detected only a few times. V is TRBV7-2 and J is TRBJ1-6; weak D call: TRBD1 (5 bases). V gave up 5 bases and J gave up 18 bases, with 17 bases separating them. The length of the CDR3 is 12 residues. Germline lookup yields CDR1 SGHTA and CDR2 FQGNSA. DNA of the CDR3: TGTGCCAGCAGCCCATCCAGCGGGGACTACCACTTT. Protein product: CASSPSSGDYHF.

The rearrangement joins TRBV7-8 to TRBJ2-1, with 11 nucleotides matching TRBD2. The CDR3 length is 16 residues. Germline V CDR1 and CDR2: SGHVS, FQNEAQ. Trimming cost V 5 bases and J 7 bases; bases outside gene matches: 10. Here the CDR3 reads CASSPRLLAGGNEQFF. The DNA for the CDR3 is TGTGCCAGCAGCCCTAGGTTATTAGCGGGGGGGAATGAGCAGTTCTTC.